The 16 T cell receptor beta chains given below trace back to one sample, sequenced in a study of breast tumors, draining lymph nodes, adjacent tissues. Axillary draining lymph nodes of breast cancer patients supplied the node samples. Each CDR3 protein is one row after TCRdb ran MiXCR on the multiplex PCR reads. The repertoire consists of roughly 120,000 distinct CDR3 sequences, with 15% to 20% occurring once and the leading ten covering under 4.5%. Sequenced input: axillary lymph node tissue. The receptors were sampled from a female donor with breast cancer. Some clones in this sample may be carry-over from other donors' samples.

This clonotype was counted ten times or more. The rearrangement joins TRBV4-1 to TRBJ2-7; possible D gene TRBD2, 5 bases. CDR1 is MGHRA and CDR2 is YSYEKL in the germline V gene. The CDR3 length is 14 residues. V was cut by 1 base and J by 2 bases, with 9 bases left in between. The CDR3 nucleotides read TGCGCCAGCAGCCAAGCGGGATTGACCTACGAGCAGTACTTC. Translation gives CASSQAGLTYEQYF.

A remark on this clonotype: The junction departs from the called germline gene at one end, perhaps through a read error. The CDR3 loop reads CSTVSGNTMYF. In DNA form, the CDR3 reads TGCAGTACGGTCTCCGGAAACACCATGTATTTT. The chain has TRBV29-1 and TRBJ1-3; D is unclear. The CDR3 consists of 11 residues. The germline V gene has CDR1 SQVTM and CDR2 ANQGSEA. The complete variable domain, with remaining parts taken from reference TRBV29-1 and TRBJ1-3, reads SAVISQKPSRDICQRGTSLTIQCQVDSQVTMMFWYRQQPGQSLTLIATANQGSEATYESGFVIDKFPISRPNLTFSTLTVSNMSPEDSSIYLCSTVSGNTMYFGEGSWLTVV.

This clonotype came up many times. This sequence joins TRBV20-1 and TRBJ1-6; D is perhaps TRBD1 (6 bases). Trimming took 0 bases from V and 0 from J, leaving 12 bases between them. Germline CDR1 is DFQATT and CDR2 is SNEGSKA (reference sequence). The length of the CDR3 is 17 residues. CDR3 sequence reads: CSARDRQESSYNSPLHF. CDR3 bases: TGCAGTGCTAGAGATCGACAGGAGAGCTCCTATAATTCACCCCTCCACTTT.

This clonotype was recorded many times. The CDR3 here is CASSEMGNSPLHF. The CDR3 nucleotides read TGTGCCAGCAGTGAAATGGGGAATTCACCCCTCCACTTT. This rearrangement joins TRBV6-1 to TRBJ1-6, with no clear D. Germline loops: CDR1 MNHNS, CDR2 SASEGT. Trimming took 2 bases from V and 7 from J, leaving 6 bases between them. The CDR3 runs 13 residues.

About this clonotype: A much larger clone sits a single nucleotide away, making a read error possible. Because the CDR3 is missing its conserved closing phenylalanine or tryptophan, this is likely a read error. The V call is TRBV5-1, the J call TRBJ2-1; 8 nucleotides align to TRBD2. CDR1 SGHRS and CDR2 YFSETQ come from the germline V gene. V was pared by 4 bases and J by 5 bases, with 5 bases of the junction left unmatched. CDR3 length: 14 residues. The CDR3 region is CASSLQRGNNEQFS. In DNA, the CDR3 is TGCGCCAGCAGCCTCCAGCGGGGGAACAATGAGCAGTTCTCC.

This clonotype was observed at least ten times. The DNA of the CDR3 is TGTGCCAGTAGCCTGGGGGACAGGGTTATGAAGACCCAGTACTTC. This sequence encodes CASSLGDRVMKTQYF. The J gene is TRBJ2-5, the V gene TRBV19, with 9 bases identical to TRBD1. V lost 6 bases and J lost 6; bases outside the gene matches: 11. In germline, CDR1 is LNHDA, CDR2 SQIVND (reference sequence). This CDR3 comprises 15 residues.

This clonotype came up many times. The J gene is TRBJ1-5, the V gene TRBV19, with D possibly being TRBD1 (5 bases). Germline V gene data show CDR1 as LNHDA and CDR2 as SQIVND (reference sequence). Trimming removed 6 bases from V and 0 bases from J, with 12 bases in between. CDR3 length: 15 residues. DNA for the CDR3: TGTGCCAGTAGGCGACAGAAAGTTAGCAATCAGCCCCAGCATTTT. This encodes CASRRQKVSNQPQHF.

Only a few counts were recorded for this clonotype. This chain connects TRBV15 to TRBJ1-2; a possible D gene is TRBD1 (6 bases). Germline V gene sequence: CDR1 LNHNV, CDR2 YYDKDF (reference sequence). The CDR3 extends over 15 amino acids. V shed 0 bases and J shed 8 bases, with 16 bases lying between them. Here the CDR3 reads CATSREDSPEGGYTF. DNA for the CDR3: TGTGCCACCAGCAGAGAGGACAGTCCGGAAGGGGGCTACACCTTC. The variable domain in full, with the rest retrieved from reference TRBV15 and TRBJ1-2, is DAMVIQNPRYQVTQFGKPVTLSCSQTLNHNVMYWYQQKSSQAPKLLFHYYDKDFNNEADTPDNFQSRRPNTSFCFLDIRSPGLGDTAMYLCATSREDSPEGGYTFGSGTRLTVV.

Many counts were recorded for this clonotype. The J gene is TRBJ2-2, the V gene TRBV20-1; D gene unclear. Trimming removed 1 base from V and 4 bases from J, with 37 bases in between. Germline V gives CDR1 DFQATT, CDR2 SNEGSKA (reference sequence). The CDR3 has 23 residues. The CDR3 DNA sequence: TGCAGTGCTAGAGGGGCTTTTGGGTTACGGGCTTGGCTCCATTGTTTCTTCACCGGGGAGCTGTTTTTT. It encodes CSARGAFGLRAWLHCFFTGELFF.

Comments on this clonotype: At one end, the junction sequence differs from germline, possibly due to a read error. In DNA form, the CDR3 reads TGTGTCAGCAGTGAAATAGGGACTAGCGTGGTGGCAGATACGCAGTATTTT. Residues: CVSSEIGTSVVADTQYF. V is TRBV6-1 and J is TRBJ2-3, with 10 positions matching TRBD2. CDR1 and CDR2 from the germline V gene are MNHNS and SASEGT. This CDR3 is 17 amino acids long.

This clonotype was counted at least ten times. The CDR3 spells CASSPPGRAADTQYF. CDR3 nucleotides: TGTGCCAGCAGTCCTCCCGGGAGGGCCGCAGATACGCAGTATTTT. The gene calls are TRBV2 and TRBJ2-3; 8 positions match TRBD2. Germline loops: CDR1 SNHLY, CDR2 FYNNEI. The CDR3 covers 15 residues. V lost 5 bases to trimming and J lost 4 bases; unmatched junction nucleotides: 8.

This clonotype has ten or more counts. V is TRBV13 and J is TRBJ2-7; a possible D gene is TRBD2 (5 bases). The V end lost 2 bases, the J end lost 5 bases, and 13 bases lay between the germline ends. This CDR3 comprises 14 residues. Germline-derived CDR1 and CDR2 are PRHDT and FYEKMQ (reference sequence). Here the CDR3 DNA reads TGTGCCAGCAGCTTATCCGGGGAAACTCACGAGCAGTACTTC. It is translated as CASSLSGETHEQYF.

This clonotype has a count of ten or more. This chain connects TRBV11-2 to TRBJ2-5; 9 positions agree with TRBD2. Germline values: CDR1 SGHAT, CDR2 FQNNGV. The length of the CDR3 is 14 residues. After removal of 3 bases from V and 5 bases from J, the junction contained 4 bases not matched to a gene. The CDR3 nucleotides read TGTGCCAGCAGCTTTAGCGGGAGCCCGGAGACCCAGTACTTC. Residues: CASSFSGSPETQYF.

The table lists this clonotype with many counts. V and J are TRBV7-6 and TRBJ2-2, with D perhaps matching TRBD1 (6 bases). This CDR3 is 14 amino acids long. Germline V gene sequence: CDR1 SGHVS, CDR2 FNYEAQ. The V and J ends lost 1 base and 7 bases respectively, with 10 bases between them. The chain's CDR3 is CASSLGTGLGELFF. CDR3 bases: TGTGCCAGCAGCTTAGGAACAGGGCTCGGGGAGCTGTTTTTT.

With regard to this clonotype: A much bigger clone sits one base away, suggesting this may be a read error. The chain employs TRBV6-4 and TRBJ2-6; TRBD1 aligns across 8 bases. Germline V gene lookup returns CDR1 MRHNA and CDR2 SNTAGT. The CDR3 loop spans 16 amino acids. The CDR3 sequence: CASSEGQASGANVRTF. As DNA, the CDR3 is TGTGCCAGCAGTGAGGGACAGGCTTCTGGGGCCAACGTCCGGACTTTC.

Many counts were recorded for this clonotype. The chain links TRBV7-2 to TRBJ2-5, with TRBD2 identical over 10 bases. CDR1 is SGHTA and CDR2 is FQGNSA in the germline V gene. V gave up 5 bases and J gave up 5 bases; unmatched junction bases: 8. This CDR3 has 15 amino acids. CDR3 DNA: TGTGCCAGCAGCCCCAGCGGGGGGGCCCTTGAGACCCAGTACTTC. This sequence encodes CASSPSGGALETQYF.